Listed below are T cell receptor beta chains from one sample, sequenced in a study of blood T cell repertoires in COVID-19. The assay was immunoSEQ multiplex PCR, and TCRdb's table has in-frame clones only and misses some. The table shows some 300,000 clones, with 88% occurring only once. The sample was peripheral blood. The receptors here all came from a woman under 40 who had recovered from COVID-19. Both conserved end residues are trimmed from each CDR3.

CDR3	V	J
ASSSDWARATTNEKLF	TRBV5-1	TRBJ1-4
AIRDSGNTEAF	TRBV10-3	TRBJ1-1
ASSFRDRRELEYGYT	TRBV5-6	TRBJ1-2
ASSRGGGGYEQY	TRBV6-2/TRBV6-3	TRBJ2-7
ASSVLPQGKEAF	TRBV7-2	TRBJ1-1
ASTRQGIGEKLF	TRBV6-5	TRBJ1-4
ASSLGQKNEKLF	TRBV5-1	TRBJ1-4
ASSERMASGQETQY	TRBV2	TRBJ2-5
ASSVGVLRNYNSPLH	TRBV9	TRBJ1-6
ASSPGGENTEAF	TRBV11-3	TRBJ1-1
ASSLAQGGLWRNYGYT	TRBV27	TRBJ1-2
ASHGQGAYEQY	TRBV6-5	TRBJ2-7
ASSPRAGGAWNEQF	TRBV4-2	TRBJ2-1
ASSYSKGQGGNTQY	TRBV6-5	TRBJ2-3
ASSQAPDRTGYIGELF	TRBV4-3	TRBJ2-2
ASSFTSILNTEAF	TRBV28	TRBJ1-1
ASSIPGHSYEQY	TRBV19	TRBJ2-7
AGQGGGGNTIY	TRBV2	TRBJ1-3
ASSSSQAYEQY	TRBV7-2	TRBJ2-7
ASSYRGYEQY	TRBV28	TRBJ2-7
ASSPAGTGNAIY	TRBV7-7	TRBJ1-3
ASSRPGGNYGYT	TRBV28	TRBJ1-2
SVGDRGAYNEQF	TRBV29-1	TRBJ2-1
ASSHQRYGYT	TRBV3-1/TRBV3-2	TRBJ1-2
ASSFGVNYGYT	TRBV28	TRBJ1-2
ASSRAPLLAANYEQY	TRBV3-1/TRBV3-2	TRBJ2-7
ASSFSGGDNYGYT	TRBV5-4	TRBJ1-2
ASSQDLPAGGYNEQF	TRBV4-3	TRBJ2-1
ASSILRQGGVYGYT	TRBV19	TRBJ1-2
ASSPDRVGSLILNTEAF	TRBV18	TRBJ1-1
ASSAQGQRTDTQY	TRBV19	TRBJ2-3
ASSAGWEDTGELF	TRBV6-4	TRBJ2-2
ASSWGEDMQH	TRBV7-9	TRBJ1-5
ASSLTGSNQPQH	TRBV27	TRBJ1-5
ASSRADRGEDQPQH	TRBV5-5	TRBJ1-5
ASSFGGRGTDTQY	TRBV11-2	TRBJ2-3